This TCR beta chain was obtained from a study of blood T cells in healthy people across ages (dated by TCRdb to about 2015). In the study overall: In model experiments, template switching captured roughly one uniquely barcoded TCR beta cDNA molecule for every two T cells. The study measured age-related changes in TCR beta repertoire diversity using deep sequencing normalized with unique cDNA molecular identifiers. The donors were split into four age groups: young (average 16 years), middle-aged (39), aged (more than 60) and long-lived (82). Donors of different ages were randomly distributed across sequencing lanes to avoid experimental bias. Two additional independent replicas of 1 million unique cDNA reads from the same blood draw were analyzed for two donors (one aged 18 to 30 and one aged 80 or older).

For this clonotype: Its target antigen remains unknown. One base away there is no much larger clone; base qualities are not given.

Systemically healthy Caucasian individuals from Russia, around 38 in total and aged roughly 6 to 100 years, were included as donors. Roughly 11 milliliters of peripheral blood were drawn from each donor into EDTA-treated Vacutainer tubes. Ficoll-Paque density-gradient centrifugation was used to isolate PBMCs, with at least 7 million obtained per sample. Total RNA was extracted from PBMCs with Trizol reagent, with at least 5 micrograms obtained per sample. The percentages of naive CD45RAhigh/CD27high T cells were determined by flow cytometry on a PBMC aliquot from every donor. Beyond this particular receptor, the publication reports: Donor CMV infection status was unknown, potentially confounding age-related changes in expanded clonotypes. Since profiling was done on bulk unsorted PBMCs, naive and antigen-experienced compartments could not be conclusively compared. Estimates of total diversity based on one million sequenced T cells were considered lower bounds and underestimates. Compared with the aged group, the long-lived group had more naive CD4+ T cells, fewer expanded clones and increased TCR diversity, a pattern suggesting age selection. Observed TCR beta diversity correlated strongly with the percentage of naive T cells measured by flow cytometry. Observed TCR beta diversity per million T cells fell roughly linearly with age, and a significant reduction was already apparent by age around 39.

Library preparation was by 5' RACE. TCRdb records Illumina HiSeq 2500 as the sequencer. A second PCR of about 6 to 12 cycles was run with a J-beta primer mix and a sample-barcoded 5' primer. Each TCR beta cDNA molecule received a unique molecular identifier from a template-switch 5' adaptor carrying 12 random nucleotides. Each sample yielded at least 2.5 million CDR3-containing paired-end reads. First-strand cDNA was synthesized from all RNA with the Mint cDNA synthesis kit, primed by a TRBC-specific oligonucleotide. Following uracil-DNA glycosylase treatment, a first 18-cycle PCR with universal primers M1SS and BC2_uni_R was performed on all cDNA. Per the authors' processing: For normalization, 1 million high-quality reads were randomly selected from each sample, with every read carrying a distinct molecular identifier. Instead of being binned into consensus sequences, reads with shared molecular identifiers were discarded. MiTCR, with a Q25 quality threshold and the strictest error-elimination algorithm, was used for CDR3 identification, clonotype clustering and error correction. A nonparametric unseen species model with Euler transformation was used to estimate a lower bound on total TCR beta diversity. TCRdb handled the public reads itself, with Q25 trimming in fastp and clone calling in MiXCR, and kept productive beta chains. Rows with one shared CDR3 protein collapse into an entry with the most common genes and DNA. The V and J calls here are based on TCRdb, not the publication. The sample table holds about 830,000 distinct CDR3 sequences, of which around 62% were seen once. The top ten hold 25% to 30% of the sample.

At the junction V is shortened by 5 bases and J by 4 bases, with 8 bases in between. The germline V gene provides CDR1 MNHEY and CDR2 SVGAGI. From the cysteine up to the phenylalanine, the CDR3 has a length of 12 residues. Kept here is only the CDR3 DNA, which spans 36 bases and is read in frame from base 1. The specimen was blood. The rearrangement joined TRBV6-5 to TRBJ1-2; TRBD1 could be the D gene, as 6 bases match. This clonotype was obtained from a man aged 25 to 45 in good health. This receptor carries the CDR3 CASSTGIYGYTF. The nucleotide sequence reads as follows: TGTGCCAGCAGTACAGGGATCTATGGCTACACCTTC.